The 29 T cell receptor beta chains below were found in one sample sequenced in a study of human T cells and chemical hapten exposure. Via MiXCR, TCRdb re-called the RACE reads, giving one row per CDR3 protein. The sample has 40,000 or so distinct CDR3 sequences, about 4% seen once. Time point given: patch test 1, 2 weeks after DPC sensitization. The treatment is: therapeutic diphenylcyclopropenone sensitization with weekly scalp DPC. Whole blood that had not been fractionated was the source of extracted total RNA. The specimen was whole blood, collected in connection with sensitization to the hapten diphenylcyclopropenone (DPC). These receptors were taken from a man aged 45-65 years with alopecia areata. Some clones in this sample may be carry-over from other donors' samples.

The sample holds many counts of this clonotype. The chain couples TRBV12-3 or TRBV12-4 to TRBJ1-2, with TRBD1 matching over 8 bases. Unmatched junction bases numbered 13, after V lost 5 bases and J lost 2 bases. The CDR3 runs to 17 residues. The DNA of the CDR3 is TGTGCCAGCAGTCCAACAGGGGGTCTGGGTGTAAACTATGGCTACACCTTC. It encodes CASSPTGGLGVNYGYTF.

Remarks on this clonotype: A much more abundant neighbour one base away suggests this may be a read error. The V and J genes are TRBV6-6 and TRBJ2-6; D perhaps matches TRBD2 (5 bases). The CDR3 consists of 13 residues. Germline V gene sequence: CDR1 MNHNY, CDR2 SVGAGI (reference sequence). The CDR3 region has the DNA TGTGTCAGCGAGGGCTCTGGGGCCAACGTCCTGACTTTC. Translating it yields CVSEGSGANVLTF.

This clonotype came up many times. The chain recombines TRBV30 with TRBJ1-2, with a weak D call TRBD1 (5 bases). Trimming shortened V by 0 bases and J by 1 base, and 12 bases separated the two germline ends. From germline, CDR1 is GTSNPN and CDR2 SVGIG (reference sequence). This CDR3 region has 15 residues. DNA for the CDR3: TGTGCCTGGAGTGTGGGTTTCAGGGATAACTATGGCTACACCTTC. It translates to CAWSVGFRDNYGYTF.

This clonotype was recorded many times. CDR3 residues: CASSQGRQGGYTF. Written as DNA, the CDR3 is TGTGCCAGCAGCCAGGGGCGACAGGGAGGCTACACCTTC. J is TRBJ1-2 and V is TRBV3-1; 7 positions agree with TRBD1. Germline CDR1 LGHDT, CDR2 YNNKEL (reference sequence). The trim removed 3 bases at V and 8 bases at J, leaving 6 bases unmatched. The CDR3 extends over 13 amino acids.

The chain employs TRBV20-1 and TRBJ1-4; D is perhaps TRBD1 (5 bases). CDR1 is DFQATT, CDR2 SNEGSKA, per germline (reference sequence). This CDR3 is built from 14 residues. V lost 1 base and J lost 3, with 9 bases in between. The CDR3: CSARVGGANEKLFF. In DNA form, the CDR3 reads TGCAGTGCTAGAGTTGGGGGGGCTAATGAAAAACTGTTTTTT.

This clonotype has ten or more counts. CDR3 sequence reads: CASTITGTPGVETQYF. DNA of the CDR3: TGCGCCAGCACTATAACCGGGACACCAGGGGTAGAGACCCAGTACTTC. This rearrangement joins TRBV5-1 to TRBJ2-5, with D perhaps matching TRBD1 (6 bases). Trimming took off 6 bases at V and 4 bases at J, with 22 bases between the two ends. This CDR3 spans 16 amino acids. Looked up from germline, CDR1 is SGHRS and CDR2 is YFSETQ.

In this sample, this clonotype turned up many times. The chain is built from TRBV29-1 and TRBJ1-2; 7 positions agree with TRBD1. The CDR3 extends over 14 amino acids. The J segment lost 0 bases and the V segment lost 3 bases, leaving 4 bases of the junction unmatched. Germline CDR1 reads SQVTM; CDR2 reads ANQGSEA. Written as DNA, the CDR3 is TGCAGCGTTGACGGTCAGGGGGCTAACTATGGCTACACCTTC. Protein: CSVDGQGANYGYTF.

This clonotype has ten or more counts. V gene TRBV29-1 combines with J gene TRBJ2-7, with D maybe TRBD1 (6 bases). CDR1 is SQVTM and CDR2 is ANQGSEA in the germline V gene. This CDR3 has 13 residues. The ends were cut back, 0 bases at V and 7 bases at J, with 13 bases in the middle. The CDR3 protein is CSVEEEPDREQYF. CDR3 nucleotides: TGCAGCGTTGAAGAGGAGCCCGACAGGGAGCAGTACTTC.

This clonotype was picked up a small number of times. The chain links TRBV3-1 to TRBJ1-6; the D is unclear. CDR3 length: 13 amino acids. V dropped 1 base and J dropped 12 bases, with 10 bases sitting between them. CDR1 LGHDT and CDR2 YNNKEL come from the germline V gene (reference sequence). CDR3 residues: CASSQVPGKPLHF. The CDR3 DNA is TGTGCCAGCAGCCAAGTTCCGGGCAAACCCCTCCACTTT.

This clonotype was seen ten or more times. This rearrangement joins TRBV4-1 to TRBJ1-2, with a possible D match to TRBD1 (6 bases). The V and J ends lost 1 base and 2 bases respectively, with 11 bases between them. The CDR3 has 15 amino acids. The germline V gene has CDR1 MGHRA and CDR2 YSYEKL. The CDR3 spells CASSQVPRGNYGYTF. DNA for the CDR3: TGCGCCAGCAGCCAAGTCCCCAGGGGAAACTATGGCTACACCTTC.

This clonotype was counted ten times or more. The chain links TRBV12-3 or TRBV12-4 to TRBJ1-2; TRBD1 agrees at 7 bases. Losses at the gene ends were 3 bases for V and 7 bases for J; bases not matched to a gene: 8. The CDR3 runs 14 residues. The CDR3 coding sequence is TGTGCCAGCAGTTTCGACAGGGCTGCCCCTGGCTACACCTTC. The encoded protein is CASSFDRAAPGYTF.

This clonotype has a count of ten or more. The V gene is TRBV7-2, the J gene TRBJ2-2, with 10 bases identical to TRBD2. Germline loops: CDR1 SGHTA, CDR2 FQGNSA. Germline trimming cut 1 base from V and 5 bases from J; bases unmatched to any gene: 4. The CDR3 spans 16 residues. The CDR3 region has the DNA TGTGCCAGCAGCTTAGGGCCTAGCGGGAGTACCGGGGAGCTGTTTTTT. As protein: CASSLGPSGSTGELFF. Full variable domain (remainder filled in from reference TRBV7-2 and TRBJ2-2): GAGVSQSPSNKVTEKGKDVELRCDPISGHTALYWYRQSLGQGLEFLIYFQGNSAPDKSGLPSDRFSAERTGGSVSTLTIQRTQQEDSAVYLCASSLGPSGSTGELFFGEGSRLTVL.

The sample holds many counts of this clonotype. The chain employs TRBV6-5 and TRBJ2-2; weak D call: TRBD2 (5 bases). CDR1 MNHEY and CDR2 SVGAGI come from the germline V gene. CDR3 length equals 19 residues. The ends were cut back, 0 bases at V and 4 bases at J, with 21 bases in the middle. CDR3 in amino acids: CASSYSTPRLGEITGELFF. DNA of the CDR3: TGTGCCAGCAGTTACTCAACCCCCAGGTTGGGAGAGATCACCGGGGAGCTGTTTTTT.

This clonotype has at least ten counts. The chain couples TRBV5-1 to TRBJ2-3; 10 bases fit TRBD1. Germline CDR1 and CDR2: SGHRS and YFSETQ. With V trimmed by 5 bases and J by 3 bases, 9 bases remained unmatched. The CDR3 runs 16 residues. This CDR3 is CASSPPGQGYTDTQYF. DNA for the CDR3: TGCGCCAGCAGTCCGCCGGGACAGGGGTATACAGATACGCAGTATTTT. Full variable domain (outside the CDR3, taken from reference TRBV5-1 and TRBJ2-3): KAGVTQTPRYLIKTRGQQVTLSCSPISGHRSVSWYQQTPGQGLQFLFEYFSETQRNKGNFPGRFSGRQFSNSRSEMNVSTLELGDSALYLCASSPPGQGYTDTQYFGPGTRLTVL.

This clonotype has at least ten counts. CDR3 in DNA: TGTGCCAGCAGGACGGGATATTCACCCCTCCACTTT. As protein: CASRTGYSPLHF. The chain carries TRBV25-1 and TRBJ1-6; D not certain. The CDR3 is 12 amino acids. Germline CDR1 and CDR2: MGHDK and SYGVNS. V lost 6 bases and J 8 bases, leaving 8 bases between the germline ends.

This clonotype was seen at least ten times. The CDR3: CASSLDEGYEKLFF. The DNA for the CDR3 is TGCGCCAGCAGCTTGGACGAGGGATATGAAAAACTGTTTTTT. The V and J genes are TRBV5-1 and TRBJ1-4; the D is unclear. CDR3 size: 14 residues. Deletions cut 0 bases from V and 6 bases from J, with 9 bases between. CDR1 is SGHRS, CDR2 YFSETQ, per germline.

This clonotype was counted many times. The V call is TRBV10-2, the J call TRBJ1-3, with TRBD1 as a possible D gene (6 bases). CDR3 length: 16 amino acids. The V gene lost 8 bases and the J gene lost 4 bases, with 21 bases spanning the gap. The germline V gene encodes CDR1 WSHSY and CDR2 SAAADI. Here the CDR3 DNA reads TGCGCCAGCTCTCTCCCCCGTGGGACACCCGGAAACACCATATATTTT. It yields the protein CASSLPRGTPGNTIYF.

This clonotype was seen ten or more times. The chain couples TRBV19 to TRBJ2-6, with unresolved D. This CDR3 has 15 amino acids. The germline V gene has CDR1 LNHDA and CDR2 SQIVND (reference sequence). The V end was cut by 6 bases, the J end by 2 bases, with 11 bases between. The chain's CDR3 is CASRRITAGANVLTF. In DNA form, the CDR3 reads TGTGCCAGTAGACGCATCACGGCTGGGGCCAACGTCCTGACTTTC.

This clonotype was observed many times. The rearrangement joins TRBV28 to TRBJ2-5; maybe TRBD2 (6 bases). Germline V gives CDR1 MDHEN, CDR2 SYDVKM. CDR3 size: 15 residues. Trimming took off 3 bases at V and 2 bases at J, with 13 bases between the two ends. Written as DNA, the CDR3 is TGTGCCAGCAGTTTGAGGCTAGCGATTCAAGAGACCCAGTACTTC. Protein sequence: CASSLRLAIQETQYF.

There are many counts of this clonotype. The germline gene is not matched at one end of the junction; a read error may be the cause. This rearrangement joins TRBV12-5 to TRBJ1-1, with D uncertain. The CDR3 is 12 residues long. The germline CDR1 and CDR2 sequences are LGHNT and FRNRAP. The CDR3 coding sequence is TGTGCTAGTGGTTTAGAGGAGGGAAGTAGGCTCTTT. Encoded protein: CASGLEEGSRLF.

This clonotype occurred many times. The chain is built from TRBV7-2 and TRBJ1-4, with 8 positions matching TRBD1. V lost 7 bases, J lost 8 bases, and 6 bases stayed unmatched. Looked up from germline, CDR1 is SGHTA and CDR2 is FQGNSA. CDR3 length: 13 residues. The CDR3 here is CASNPGGREKLFF. As DNA, the CDR3 is TGTGCCAGCAACCCAGGGGGCCGCGAAAAACTGTTTTTT.

At least ten counts were recorded for this clonotype. The CDR3 DNA reads TGTGCCAGCAGTTTAAGGGGCCAGAACACTGAAGCTTTCTTT. Its translation is CASSLRGQNTEAFF. The chain has TRBV12-3 or TRBV12-4 and TRBJ1-1; D possibly corresponds to TRBD1 (5 bases). V was cut by 2 bases and J by 1 base, with 8 bases left in between. The CDR3 runs to 14 residues.

In this sample, this clonotype turned up many times. This chain uses TRBV5-1 with TRBJ2-7, with D unresolved. CDR1 is SGHRS and CDR2 is YFSETQ in the germline V gene. Trimming stripped 1 base from V and 8 bases from J, with 13 bases between. The CDR3 runs 13 residues. The CDR3 here is CASSLRSHTKQYF. CDR3 sequence (DNA): TGCGCCAGCAGCTTGAGGTCGCATACAAAGCAGTACTTC. The entire variable domain, with the rest obtained from reference TRBV5-1 and TRBJ2-7, is as follows: KAGVTQTPRYLIKTRGQQVTLSCSPISGHRSVSWYQQTPGQGLQFLFEYFSETQRNKGNFPGRFSGRQFSNSRSEMNVSTLELGDSALYLCASSLRSHTKQYFGPGTRLTVT.

This clonotype was detected many times. The chain links TRBV6-5 to TRBJ2-5; TRBD2 might be the D (6 bases). The V end lost 5 bases, the J end lost 6 bases, and 19 bases lay between the germline ends. Germline lookup yields CDR1 MNHEY and CDR2 SVGAGI. The CDR3 has 15 amino acids. CDR3 coding DNA: TGTGCCAGCAGTCCACCCACCGGGGGTAGGAAGACCCAGTACTTC. This encodes CASSPPTGGRKTQYF.

This clonotype has ten or more counts. The chain uses TRBV4-1 and TRBJ2-6, with D perhaps matching TRBD2 (6 bases). The ends were cut back, 3 bases at V and 0 bases at J, with 27 bases in the middle. The germline CDR1 and CDR2 sequences are MGHRA and YSYEKL. CDR3 length: 22 amino acids. CDR3 nucleotides: TGCGCCAGCAGCCAGGCCTCGACATTTCGCGGGACCGTTCTCTCTGGGGCCAACGTCCTGACTTTC. Its translation: CASSQASTFRGTVLSGANVLTF.

This clonotype occurred a few times. The gene calls are TRBV3-1 and TRBJ1-5, with 7 bases aligning to TRBD1. CDR3 length equals 15 residues. Trimming cost V 1 base and J 7 bases; bases outside gene matches: 7. Per germline, CDR1 LGHDT and CDR2 YNNKEL (reference sequence). As DNA, the CDR3 is TGTGCCAGCAGCCAAGGGTCAGGGGGGAACCAGCCCCAGCATTTT. Its translation is CASSQGSGGNQPQHF.

This clonotype was recorded only once. This could be a read error, since a much larger clone is one nucleotide away. This chain uses TRBV5-1 with TRBJ2-5; TRBD2 matches at 8 bases. Germline loops: CDR1 SGHRS, CDR2 YFSETQ. The CDR3 totals 16 residues. The CDR3 DNA is TGCGCCAGCAGTCAGGCCGGTCTAGCGGGTTTGGAGACCCGGTACTTC. Its protein is CASSQAGLAGLETRYF.

This clonotype occurred many times. The chain carries TRBV20-1 and TRBJ2-4, with 11 bases matching TRBD2. The CDR3 loop spans 14 amino acids. Germline loops: CDR1 DFQATT, CDR2 SNEGSKA (reference sequence). The V and J ends lost 2 bases and 5 bases, in that order; junction bases with no gene match: 2. The CDR3 spells CSARLAGGENIQYF. CDR3 nucleotide sequence: TGCAGTGCTAGACTAGCGGGAGGCGAAAACATTCAGTACTTC.

Many counts were recorded for this clonotype. The V and J genes are TRBV12-3 or TRBV12-4 and TRBJ2-1, with D maybe TRBD2 (5 bases). The V gene lost 7 bases and the J gene lost 6 bases, with 16 bases spanning the gap. The CDR3 has 14 amino acids. For the CDR3, the DNA is TGTGCCAGCACCCACTATCCTAGCATCAATGAGCAGTTCTTC. This sequence encodes CASTHYPSINEQFF.